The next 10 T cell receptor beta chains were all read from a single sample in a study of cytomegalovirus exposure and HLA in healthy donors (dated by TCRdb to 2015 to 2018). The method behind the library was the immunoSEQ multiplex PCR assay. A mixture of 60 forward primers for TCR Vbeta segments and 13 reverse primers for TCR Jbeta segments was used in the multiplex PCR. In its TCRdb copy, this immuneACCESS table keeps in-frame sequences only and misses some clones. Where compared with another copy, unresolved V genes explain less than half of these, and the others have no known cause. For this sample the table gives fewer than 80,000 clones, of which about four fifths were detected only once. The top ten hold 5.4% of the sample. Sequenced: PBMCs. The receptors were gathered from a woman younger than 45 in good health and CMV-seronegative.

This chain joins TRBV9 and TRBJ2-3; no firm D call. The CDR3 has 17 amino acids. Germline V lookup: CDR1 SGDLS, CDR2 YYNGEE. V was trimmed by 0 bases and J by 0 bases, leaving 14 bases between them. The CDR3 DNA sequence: TGTGCCAGCAGCGTAGGACTCGTACCTTCTAGCACAGATACGCAGTATTTT. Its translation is CASSVGLVPSSTDTQYF.

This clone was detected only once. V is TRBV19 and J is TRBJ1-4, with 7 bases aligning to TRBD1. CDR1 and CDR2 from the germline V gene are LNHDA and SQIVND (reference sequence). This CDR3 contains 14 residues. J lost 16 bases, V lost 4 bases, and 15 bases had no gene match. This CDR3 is CASSTTGRGFGPFF. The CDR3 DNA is TGTGCCAGTAGTACGACAGGGAGAGGGTTCGGTCCGTTTTTT.

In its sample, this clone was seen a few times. The CDR3 DNA reads TGCGCCAGCAGCCCAGGGGCGGACTTGTGGGTGAACACTGAAGCTTTCTTT. It codes for CASSPGADLWVNTEAFF. The J gene is TRBJ1-1, the V gene TRBV5-1; possible D gene TRBD1, 6 bases. The CDR3 sequence is 17 residues long. Germline V lookup: CDR1 SGHRS, CDR2 YFSETQ. Deletions cut 4 bases from V and 0 bases from J, with 19 bases between.

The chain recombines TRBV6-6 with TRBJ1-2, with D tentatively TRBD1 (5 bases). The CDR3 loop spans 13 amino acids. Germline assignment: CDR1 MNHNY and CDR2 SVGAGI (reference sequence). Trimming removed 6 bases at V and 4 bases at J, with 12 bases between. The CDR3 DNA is TGTGCCAGCAGCCTCAGGGAGGGCTATGGCTACACCTTC. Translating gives CASSLREGYGYTF.

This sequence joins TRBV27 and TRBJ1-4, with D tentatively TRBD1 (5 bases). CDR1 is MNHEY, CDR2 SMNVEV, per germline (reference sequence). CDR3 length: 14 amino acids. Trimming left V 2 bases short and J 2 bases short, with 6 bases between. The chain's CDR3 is CASSLGATNEKLFF. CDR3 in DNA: TGTGCCAGCAGTTTAGGGGCGACTAATGAAAAACTGTTTTTT.

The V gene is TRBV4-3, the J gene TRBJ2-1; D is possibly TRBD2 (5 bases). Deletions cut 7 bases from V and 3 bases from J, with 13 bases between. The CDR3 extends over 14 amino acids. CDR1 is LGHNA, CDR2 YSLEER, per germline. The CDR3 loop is CASMAGYGYNEQFF. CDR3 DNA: TGCGCCAGCATGGCGGGTTACGGCTACAATGAGCAGTTCTTC.

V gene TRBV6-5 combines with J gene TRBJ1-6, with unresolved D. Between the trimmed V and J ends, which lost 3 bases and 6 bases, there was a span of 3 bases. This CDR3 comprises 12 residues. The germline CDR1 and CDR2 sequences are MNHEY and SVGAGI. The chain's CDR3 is CASSYSNSPLHF. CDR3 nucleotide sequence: TGTGCCAGCAGTTATAGTAATTCACCCCTCCACTTT.

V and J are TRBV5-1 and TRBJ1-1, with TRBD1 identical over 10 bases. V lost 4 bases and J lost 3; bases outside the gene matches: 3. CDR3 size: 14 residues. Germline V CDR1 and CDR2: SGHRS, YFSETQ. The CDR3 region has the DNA TGCGCCAGCAGCCCGGGGACAGGGGACACTGAAGCTTTCTTT. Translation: CASSPGTGDTEAFF. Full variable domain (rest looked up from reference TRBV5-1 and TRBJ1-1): KAGVTQTPRYLIKTRGQQVTLSCSPISGHRSVSWYQQTPGQGLQFLFEYFSETQRNKGNFPGRFSGRQFSNSRSEMNVSTLELGDSALYLCASSPGTGDTEAFFGQGTRLTVV.

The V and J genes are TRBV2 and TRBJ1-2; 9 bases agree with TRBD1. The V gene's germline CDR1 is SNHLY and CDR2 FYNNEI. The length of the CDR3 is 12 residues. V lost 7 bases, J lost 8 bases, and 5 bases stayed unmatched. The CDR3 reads CASNSDRGGYTF. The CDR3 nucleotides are TGTGCCAGCAACTCGGACAGGGGCGGCTACACCTTC.

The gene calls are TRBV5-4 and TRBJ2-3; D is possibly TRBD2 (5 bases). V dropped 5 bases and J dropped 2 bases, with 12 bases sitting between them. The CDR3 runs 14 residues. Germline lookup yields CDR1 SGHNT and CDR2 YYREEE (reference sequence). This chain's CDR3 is CASSSWTVTDTQYF. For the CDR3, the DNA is TGTGCCAGCAGTTCGTGGACTGTCACAGATACGCAGTATTTT.